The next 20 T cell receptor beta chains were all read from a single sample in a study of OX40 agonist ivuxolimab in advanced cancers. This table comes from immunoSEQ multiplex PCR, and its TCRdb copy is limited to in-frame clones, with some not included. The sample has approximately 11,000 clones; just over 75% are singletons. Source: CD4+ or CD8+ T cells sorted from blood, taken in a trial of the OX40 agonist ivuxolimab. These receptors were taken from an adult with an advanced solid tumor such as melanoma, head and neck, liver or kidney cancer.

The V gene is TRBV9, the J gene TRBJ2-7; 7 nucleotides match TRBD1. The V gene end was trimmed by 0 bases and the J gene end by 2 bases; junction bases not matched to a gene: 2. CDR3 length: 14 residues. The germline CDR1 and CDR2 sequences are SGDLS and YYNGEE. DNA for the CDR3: TGTGCCAGCAGCGTAGGGGACAGCCCCTACGAGCAGTACTTC. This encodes CASSVGDSPYEQYF.

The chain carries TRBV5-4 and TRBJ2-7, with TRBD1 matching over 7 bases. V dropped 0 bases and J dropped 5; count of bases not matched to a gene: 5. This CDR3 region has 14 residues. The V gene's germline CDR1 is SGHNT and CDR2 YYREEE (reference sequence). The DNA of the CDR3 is TGTGCCAGCAGCTTGGAGGACAGGTCCCACGAGCAGTACTTC. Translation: CASSLEDRSHEQYF.

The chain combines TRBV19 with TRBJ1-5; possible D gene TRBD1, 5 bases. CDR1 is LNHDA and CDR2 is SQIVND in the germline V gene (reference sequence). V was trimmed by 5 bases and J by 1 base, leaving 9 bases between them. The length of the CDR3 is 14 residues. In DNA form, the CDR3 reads TGTGCCAGTAGTTTATGGGACAGCAATCAGCCCCAGCATTTT. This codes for CASSLWDSNQPQHF.

This CDR3 is CASSLVAGGPDEQFF. DNA for the CDR3: TGCGCCAGCAGCTTGGTAGCGGGAGGGCCGGATGAGCAGTTCTTC. This chain uses TRBV5-1 with TRBJ2-1; 11 nucleotides line up with TRBD2. V dropped 0 bases and J dropped 8; count of bases not matched to a gene: 4. The CDR3 runs to 15 residues. Germline assignment: CDR1 SGHRS and CDR2 YFSETQ.

CDR3 residues: CASSFEGPPGEQYF. CDR3 DNA sequence: TGTGCCAGCAGTTTTGAGGGACCCCCTGGCGAGCAGTACTTC. The chain joins TRBV27 to TRBJ2-7; D tentatively fits TRBD1 or TRBD2 (5 bases each). Trimming took 3 bases from V and 6 from J, leaving 15 bases between them. In germline, CDR1 is MNHEY, CDR2 SMNVEV (reference sequence). CDR3 length: 14 residues.

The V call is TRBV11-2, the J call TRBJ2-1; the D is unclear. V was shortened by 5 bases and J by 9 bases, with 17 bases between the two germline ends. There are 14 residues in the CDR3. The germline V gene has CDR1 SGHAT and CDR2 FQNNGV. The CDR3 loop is CASSEPHHLFEQFF. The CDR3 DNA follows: TGTGCCAGCAGCGAGCCCCATCATCTATTTGAGCAGTTCTTC.

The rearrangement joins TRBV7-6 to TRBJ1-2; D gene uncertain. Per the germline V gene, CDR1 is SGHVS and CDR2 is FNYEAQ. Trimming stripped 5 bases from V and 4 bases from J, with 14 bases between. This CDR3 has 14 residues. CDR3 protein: CASSPPDGVYGYTF. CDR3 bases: TGTGCCAGCAGCCCTCCTGACGGAGTCTATGGCTACACCTTC.

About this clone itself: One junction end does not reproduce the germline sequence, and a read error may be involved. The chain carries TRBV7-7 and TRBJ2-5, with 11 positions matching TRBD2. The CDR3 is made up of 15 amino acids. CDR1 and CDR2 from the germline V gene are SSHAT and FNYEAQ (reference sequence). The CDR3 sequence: CASSRTSGRVETQYF. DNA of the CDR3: TGTGCTAGCAGCCGTACTAGCGGGAGAGTTGAGACCCAGTACTTC.

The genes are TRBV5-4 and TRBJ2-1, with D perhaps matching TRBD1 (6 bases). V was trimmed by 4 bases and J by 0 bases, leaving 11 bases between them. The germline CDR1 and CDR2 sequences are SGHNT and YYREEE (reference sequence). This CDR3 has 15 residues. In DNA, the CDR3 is TGTGCCAGCAGCCCGGGACATAGCTCCTACAATGAGCAGTTCTTC. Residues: CASSPGHSSYNEQFF.

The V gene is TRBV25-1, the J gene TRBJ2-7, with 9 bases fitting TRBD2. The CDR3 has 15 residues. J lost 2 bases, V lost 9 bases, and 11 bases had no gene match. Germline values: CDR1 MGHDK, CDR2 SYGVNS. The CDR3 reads CAREPGGTSPYEQYF. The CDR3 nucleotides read TGTGCCAGAGAGCCGGGAGGGACTAGCCCCTACGAGCAGTACTTC.

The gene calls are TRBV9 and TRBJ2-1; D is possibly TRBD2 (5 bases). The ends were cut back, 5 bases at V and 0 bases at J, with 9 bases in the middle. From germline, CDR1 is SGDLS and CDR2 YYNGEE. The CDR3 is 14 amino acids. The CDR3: CASSSESSYNEQFF. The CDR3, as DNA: TGTGCCAGCAGTAGCGAGAGCTCCTACAATGAGCAGTTCTTC.

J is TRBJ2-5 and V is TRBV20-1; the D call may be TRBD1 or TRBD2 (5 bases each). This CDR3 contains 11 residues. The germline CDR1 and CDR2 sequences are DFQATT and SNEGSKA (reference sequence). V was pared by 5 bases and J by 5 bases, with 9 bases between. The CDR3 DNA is TGCAGTGCTTGGTGGGGGGAGACCCAGTACTTC. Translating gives CSAWWGETQYF.

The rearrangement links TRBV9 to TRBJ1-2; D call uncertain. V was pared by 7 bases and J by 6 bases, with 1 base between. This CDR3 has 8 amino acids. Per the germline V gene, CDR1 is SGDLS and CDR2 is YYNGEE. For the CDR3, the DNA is TGTGCCAGCGATGGCTACACCTTC. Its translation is CASDGYTF. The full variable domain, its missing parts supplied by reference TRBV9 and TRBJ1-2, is DSGVTQTPKHLITATGQRVTLRCSPRSGDLSVYWYQQSLDQGLQFLIQYYNGEERAKGNILERFSAQQFPDLHSELNLSSLELGDSALYFCASDGYTFGSGTRLTVV.

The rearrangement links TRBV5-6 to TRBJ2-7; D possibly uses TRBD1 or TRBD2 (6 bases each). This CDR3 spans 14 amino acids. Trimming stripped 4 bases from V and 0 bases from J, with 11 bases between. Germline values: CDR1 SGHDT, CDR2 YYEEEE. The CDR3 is CASSAAGHSYEQYF. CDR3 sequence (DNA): TGTGCCAGCAGCGCCGCGGGACACTCCTACGAGCAGTACTTC.

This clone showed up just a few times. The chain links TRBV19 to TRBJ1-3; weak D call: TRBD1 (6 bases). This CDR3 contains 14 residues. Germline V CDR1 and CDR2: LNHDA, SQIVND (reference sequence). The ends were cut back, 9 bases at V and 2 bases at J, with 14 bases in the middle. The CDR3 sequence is CARDRRRPGNTIYF. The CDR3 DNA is TGTGCCAGAGACAGGCGGCGGCCTGGAAACACCATATATTTT.

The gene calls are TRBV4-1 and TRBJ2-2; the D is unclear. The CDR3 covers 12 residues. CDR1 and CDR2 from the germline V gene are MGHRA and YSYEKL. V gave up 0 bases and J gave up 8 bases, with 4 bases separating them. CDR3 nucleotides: TGCGCCAGCAGCCAAGAACGTGGGGAGCTGTTTTTT. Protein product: CASSQERGELFF.

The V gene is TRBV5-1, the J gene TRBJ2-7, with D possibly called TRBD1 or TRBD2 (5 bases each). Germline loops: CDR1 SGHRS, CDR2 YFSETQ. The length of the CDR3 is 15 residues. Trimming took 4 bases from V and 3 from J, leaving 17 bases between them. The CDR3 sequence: CASSPRGRGDYEQYF. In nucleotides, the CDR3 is TGCGCCAGCAGCCCGAGGGGTCGAGGGGACTACGAGCAGTACTTC.

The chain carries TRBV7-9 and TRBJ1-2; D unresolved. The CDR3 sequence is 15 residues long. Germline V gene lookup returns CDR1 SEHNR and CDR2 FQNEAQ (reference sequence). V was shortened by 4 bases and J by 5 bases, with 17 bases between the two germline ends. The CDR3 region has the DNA TGTGCCAGCAGCTCCTCCAGGACGGAATCGTATGGCTACACCTTC. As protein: CASSSSRTESYGYTF.

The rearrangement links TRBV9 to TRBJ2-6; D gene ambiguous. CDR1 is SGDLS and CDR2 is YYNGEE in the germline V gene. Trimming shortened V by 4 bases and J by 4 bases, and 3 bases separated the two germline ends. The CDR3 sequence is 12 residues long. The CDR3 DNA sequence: TGTGCCAGCAGCTTGGGGGCCAACGTCCTGACTTTC. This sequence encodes CASSLGANVLTF.

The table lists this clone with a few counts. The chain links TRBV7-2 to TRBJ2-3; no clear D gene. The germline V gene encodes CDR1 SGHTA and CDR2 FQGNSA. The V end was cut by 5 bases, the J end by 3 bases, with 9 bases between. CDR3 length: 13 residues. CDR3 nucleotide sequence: TGTGCCAGCAGCCCCGGGTGGACAGATACGCAGTATTTT. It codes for CASSPGWTDTQYF. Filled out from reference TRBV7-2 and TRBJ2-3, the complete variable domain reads GAGVSQSPSNKVTEKGKDVELRCDPISGHTALYWYRQSLGQGLEFLIYFQGNSAPDKSGLPSDRFSAERTGGSVSTLTIQRTQQEDSAVYLCASSPGWTDTQYFGPGTRLTVL.